This entry features one TCR beta chain sequence. These data originate in a study of blood T cell repertoires in COVID-19. In the study's own analysis: For nucleated cells, counts were estimated from reference gene primer amplification. This table comes from immunoSEQ multiplex PCR, and its TCRdb copy is limited to in-frame clones, with some not included. The V and J calls and clone size are taken from that table; D and trimming were inferred from the DNA. The sample includes about 91,000 clones, more than 75% of them seen just once. The V gene's germline CDR1 is SGHTA and CDR2 FQGTGA. Trimming pared 2 bases from V and 6 bases from J, leaving 8 bases between. CDR3 size: 12 residues.

The chain combines TRBV7-3 with TRBJ2-7; D is ambiguous. This receptor was identified in a woman of 80 years or more with active COVID-19. The sample consisted of peripheral blood. This chain's CDR3 is CASSLDRGEQYF. The CDR3 nucleotides read TGTGCCAGCAGCTTAGACCGAGGCGAGCAGTACTTC.